This record looks at one TCR beta chain sequence and its context. It has no known antigen specificity. One base away there is no much larger clone; base qualities are not given. Preparation of the library involved the immunoSEQ multiplex PCR assay. RNA was extracted from all samples and reverse transcribed into cDNA as template for TCR sequencing. First-strand cDNA was synthesized using SuperScript III with a 2:1 mix of oligo-dT and random hexamers. Amplification bias was assessed with a synthetic immune receptor repertoire, and residual bias was removed computationally. The original methods were these. Raw reads were preprocessed to remove errors, and CDR3 was defined by IMGT conventions from the conserved cysteine to phenylalanine. Clonality was calculated as 1 minus Shannon entropy normalized by log2 of the number of productive unique TCRs. Whether each scalp clone was CD4 or CD8 was inferred by checking scalp TCRbeta sequences against the CD4 and CD8 repertoires from sorted blood. TCRdb took this table from immuneACCESS and kept in-frame rearrangements with V and J called. Such tables lack part of the clones; where checked against another copy, unresolved V genes explain under half of the gap, and the rest is unexplained. V and J calls and clone size are as listed in that table; D and trimming were resolved from the DNA. Across this sample there are about 130,000 clones, with roughly 61% seen only once. The top ten constitute 4.5% of the sample.

The sample belongs to a study of CD8+ T cells in alopecia areata (dated by TCRdb to the late 2010s). Background for the entire study: The treated patients, all with moderate-to-severe alopecia areata, were enrolled in an open-label pilot trial of oral tofacitinib given at 5 to 10 mg twice daily. Tofacitinib was given for 6 to 18 months, followed by 6 months of follow-up off drug to assess delayed response and recurrence. In both human patients and the C3H/HeJ mouse model, the study applied high-throughput TCRbeta sequencing to look at T cell clonal expansion in alopecia areata. In humans, TCRbeta sequencing was performed on scalp tissue and on sorted CD4+ and CD8+ peripheral blood T cells from healthy controls and from patients with patchy or totalis/universalis alopecia areata. Patients on tofacitinib were biopsied at baseline and after 4 and 24 weeks of treatment, and several of the patients also had a later scalp biopsy. Scalp clonality was compared among normal scalp (n=4), patchy alopecia areata scalp (n=8), and alopecia totalis/universalis scalp (n=8). The RNA source kit depended on sample type: the PAXgene miRNA kit for fixed scalp, the miRNeasy kit for PBMCs, and the RNeasy kit for mouse skin. TCRbeta CDR3 regions were amplified by immunoSEQ multiplex PCR using 35 Vbeta forward and 13 Jbeta reverse primers. Results the study describes overall, beyond this receptor: Shared TCR sequences between patients were less evident than in mice, which may be partly attributable to HLA diversity in the patient population. Higher clonality and more expanded CD8+ clones were observed in lesional scalp than in normal scalp, particularly in alopecia totalis/universalis, a finding suggestive of antigenic drive. Resident alphabeta T cells in normal human skin are also sequenced, complicating scalp TCR repertoire analysis, unlike mouse skin dominated by gammadelta T cells.

V is cut back by 6 bases and J by 4 bases, with 7 bases in the junction unmatched. Counted from cysteine to phenylalanine, this CDR3 has 13 amino acids. Only CDR3 DNA is held: 39 bases, read in frame from base 1. CDR1 and CDR2 (SQVTM, ANQGSEA) derive from the germline V gene. The time point label corresponds to: baseline before oral tofacitinib. Lesional scalp punch biopsies and peripheral blood were collected from alopecia areata patients. PBMCs were isolated by density centrifugation and stained for CD3, CD4 and CD8, after which CD4+ and CD8+ T cells were sorted on a FACSAria. The specimen comprised CD4+ T cells sorted from blood, sampled at week 0. The chain is encoded by TRBV29-1 joined to TRBJ1-1, and 8 bases in between align with TRBD1. The sequence came from a human donor with alopecia areata. The CDR3 protein is CSVYQQGVTEAFF. The DNA sequence is as follows: TGCAGCGTCTACCAACAGGGGGTCACTGAAGCTTTCTTT.